This T cell receptor beta chain was retrieved from a study of shared clonotypes between healthy human individuals. This table comes from immunoSEQ multiplex PCR, and its TCRdb copy is limited to in-frame clones, with some not included. Found here are over 2,000,000 clones, just over 90% of them singletons; the top ten hold about 1.7%. Study-level findings and limits: Memory subsets generally showed smaller estimated richness than naive subsets did. A reduction in generation probabilities was seen for non-shared clonotypes relative to those shared by all four donors.

Notes on this clone: Its antigen is currently unknown.

Naive-designated CD8 cells lacked CD45RO, were positively enriched for CCR7, and omitted terminally differentiated effector memory CD45RA+ cells. The donors, healthy adults who were HIV-negative, had experienced no recent acute infections or vaccinations. Material for sequencing was naive CD8+ T cells from PBMCs. The clonotype originates from a man aged 18 to 29 in good health. Some clones in this sample may be carry-over from other donors' samples.

This CDR3 reads CASSSGGRGYEQYF. The CDR3 DNA is TGTGCCAGCAGTTCTGGCGGGAGGGGATACGAGCAGTACTTC. V usage is TRBV27 and J usage is TRBJ2-7; 9 bases are a match to TRBD2. The CDR3 is 14 amino acids. Germline V gene sequence: CDR1 MNHEY, CDR2 SMNVEV (reference sequence). Trimming removed 4 bases from V and 4 bases from J; junction bases left unmatched: 5.